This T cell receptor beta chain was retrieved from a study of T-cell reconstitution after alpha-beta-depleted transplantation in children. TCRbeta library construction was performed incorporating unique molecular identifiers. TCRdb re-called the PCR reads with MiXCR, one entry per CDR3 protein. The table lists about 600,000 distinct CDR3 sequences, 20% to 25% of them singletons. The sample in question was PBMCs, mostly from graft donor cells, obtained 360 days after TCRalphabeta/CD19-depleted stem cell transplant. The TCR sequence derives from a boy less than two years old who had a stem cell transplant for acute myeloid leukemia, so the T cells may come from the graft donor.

CDR3 DNA sequence: TGCAGTGCTAGGCTCCTAGAGGCTTATGGCTACACCTTC. Translation: CSARLLEAYGYTF. The chain carries TRBV20-1 and TRBJ1-2; D gene uncertain. This CDR3 is built from 13 residues. Germline CDR1 DFQATT, CDR2 SNEGSKA (reference sequence). Trimming took 3 bases from V and 5 from J, leaving 13 bases between them.